One sample yielded the 8 T cell receptor beta chains listed below, sequenced in a study of blood T cell repertoires in COVID-19. Using immunoSEQ multiplex PCR, the repertoire was profiled, and TCRdb retains in-frame clones only, with some absent. The table records around 340,000 clones, around 83% of them present only once. The sample consisted of peripheral blood. All receptors derive from a man aged 25 to 40 with active or convalescent COVID-19.

This chain connects TRBV24-1 to TRBJ1-1; 10 bases line up with TRBD1. This CDR3 is built from 15 residues. J was trimmed by 5 bases and V by 3 bases; bases with no gene match: 5. The germline V gene encodes CDR1 KGHDR and CDR2 SFDVKD. CDR3 DNA sequence: TGTGCCACCAGTGATAGAGACAGGGGGCTGACTGAAGCTTTCTTT. This translates into CATSDRDRGLTEAFF.

This chain joins TRBV9 and TRBJ2-1; TRBD1 might be the D (6 bases). Germline values: CDR1 SGDLS, CDR2 YYNGEE. Between the trimmed V and J ends, which lost 6 bases and 0 bases, there was a span of 10 bases. The CDR3 has 14 residues. CDR3 DNA sequence: TGTGCCAGCACAGGGGATAGCTCCTACAATGAGCAGTTCTTC. Translated, it gives CASTGDSSYNEQFF.

The chain has TRBV9 and TRBJ2-7; D is uncertain. With 4 bases removed from V and 0 bases from J, the gap between germline ends came to 14 bases. Germline V lookup: CDR1 SGDLS, CDR2 YYNGEE. This CDR3 has 15 residues. CDR3 DNA: TGTGCCAGCAGCCCCTCTCACCTGAGCTCCTACGAGCAGTACTTC. Its protein is CASSPSHLSSYEQYF. Full variable domain (remainder filled in from reference TRBV9 and TRBJ2-7): DSGVTQTPKHLITATGQRVTLRCSPRSGDLSVYWYQQSLDQGLQFLIQYYNGEERAKGNILERFSAQQFPDLHSELNLSSLELGDSALYFCASSPSHLSSYEQYFGPGTRLTVT.

This sequence joins TRBV7-2 and TRBJ2-5, with TRBD2 identical over 8 bases. The length of the CDR3 is 16 residues. The V gene's germline CDR1 is SGHTA and CDR2 FQGNSA. V lost 5 bases, J lost 4 bases, and 12 bases stayed unmatched. The CDR3 loop reads CASSPGPGTRVETQYF. CDR3 DNA sequence: TGTGCCAGCAGCCCCGGGCCCGGGACTAGGGTAGAGACCCAGTACTTC.

This rearrangement joins TRBV19 to TRBJ1-4; 8 bases line up with TRBD1. Per the germline V gene, CDR1 is LNHDA and CDR2 is SQIVND (reference sequence). After removal of 7 bases from V and 8 bases from J, the junction contained 15 bases not matched to a gene. The CDR3 contains 16 residues. This CDR3 is CASIAGGAGGGEKLFF. DNA of the CDR3: TGTGCCAGTATTGCCGGTGGGGCAGGGGGCGGGGAAAAACTGTTTTTT. Full variable domain (rest looked up from reference TRBV19 and TRBJ1-4): DGGITQSPKYLFRKEGQNVTLSCEQNLNHDAMYWYRQDPGQGLRLIYYSQIVNDFQKGDIAEGYSVSREKKESFPLTVTSAQKNPTAFYLCASIAGGAGGGEKLFFGSGTQLSVL.

The chain couples TRBV5-1 to TRBJ2-1, with D uncertain. CDR1 and CDR2 from the germline V gene are SGHRS and YFSETQ. The V and J ends lost 5 bases and 8 bases respectively, with 11 bases between them. The CDR3 contains 12 residues. The DNA of the CDR3 is TGCGCCAGCAGATCTAATGAAGATGAGCAGTTCTTC. Protein sequence: CASRSNEDEQFF.

The chain couples TRBV7-7 to TRBJ2-1; D is possibly TRBD2 (5 bases). CDR1 and CDR2 (germline): SSHAT, FNYEAQ (reference sequence). The CDR3 runs 15 residues. Trimming left V 5 bases short and J 9 bases short, with 20 bases between. DNA for the CDR3: TGTGCCAGCAGCCTCCAGTTTGTAGCGACAAGTGAGCAGTTCTTC. Translating gives CASSLQFVATSEQFF.

The chain is built from TRBV3-1 (or the pseudogene TRBV3-2) and TRBJ2-6; D is unclear. Germline assignment: CDR1 LGHDT and CDR2 YNNKEL (reference sequence). The CDR3 totals 15 residues. The V end lost 4 bases, the J end lost 0 bases, and 7 bases lay between the germline ends. CDR3 nucleotide sequence: TGTGCCAGCAGCCGACAACCCTCTGGGGCCAACGTCCTGACTTTC. Its protein is CASSRQPSGANVLTF.